This T cell receptor (beta chain) was obtained from a study of human T cells and chemical hapten exposure. Study observations and caveats: Against controls, expanded TCRs gave rise to significantly more large CDR3 similarity clusters.

Noted time point: patch test 2, 6 weeks after DPC sensitization. Treatment in this sample: therapeutic diphenylcyclopropenone sensitization with weekly scalp DPC. Total RNA came from unfractionated whole blood. The germline V gene encodes CDR1 SEHNR and CDR2 FQNEAQ (reference sequence). Trimming took 3 bases from V and 0 from J, leaving 8 bases between them. This CDR3 is 14 amino acids long. This clonotype was counted at least ten times. Its specificity is not known. Per the original data handling: A typical sample had approximately 93,000 TCRs, with roughly 20,000 to 690,600 overall. TCRdb passed the RACE reads through MiXCR, listing each CDR3 protein once. The V and J calls and clone size are TCRdb's, not the authors'. This sample has some 81,000 distinct CDR3 sequences, with around 10% found just once.

This TCR came from a man aged 18 to 35 with alopecia areata. Some clones in this sample may be carry-over from other donors' samples. The chain is built from TRBV7-9 and TRBJ1-1; D ambiguous. The specimen comprised whole blood, sampled in connection with sensitization to the hapten diphenylcyclopropenone (DPC). The CDR3 spells CASSLEAMNTEAFF. DNA of the CDR3: TGTGCCAGCAGCTTGGAGGCTATGAACACTGAAGCTTTCTTT.